The 32 T cell receptor beta chains below all came from one sample that was sequenced in a study of radiation and T cells in renal cell carcinoma. Described time point: baseline pretreatment blood. Treatment defined: 15 Gy SBRT to primary tumor, nephrectomy 4 weeks later. Method: immunoSEQ multiplex PCR; TCRdb's copy keeps in-frame clones and lacks some. The sample consists of 150,000 or so clones, more than 70% of them appearing once. The source material was blood, sampled from a patient whose treatment included radiotherapy and nephrectomy. The receptors were gathered from a woman in her forties or fifties with renal cell carcinoma.

This chain links TRBV2 with TRBJ2-1; 11 bases map to TRBD2. The CDR3 sequence is 15 residues long. Looked up from germline, CDR1 is SNHLY and CDR2 is FYNNEI. With 4 bases clipped from V and 4 bases from J, the junction kept 3 bases outside the gene matches. The CDR3 nucleotides are TGTGCCAGCAGTGTGGGACTAGCGGTTTACAATGAGCAGTTCTTC. Protein: CASSVGLAVYNEQFF.

This clone has a single count. This chain links TRBV7-9 with TRBJ2-3; 13 nucleotides align to TRBD2. V shed 6 bases, J shed 7 bases, and the junction held 4 bases outside the gene matches. Germline assignment: CDR1 SEHNR and CDR2 FQNEAQ (reference sequence). This CDR3 has 14 amino acids. The DNA of the CDR3 is TGTGCCAGCAGTATGACTAGCGGGGGGAATACGCAGTATTTT. It translates to CASSMTSGGNTQYF.

This clone came up a few times. The chain is built from TRBV18 and TRBJ2-2; D is unresolved. The germline gives CDR1 KGHSH, CDR2 LQKENI. Trimming pared 7 bases from V and 1 base from J, leaving 10 bases between. This CDR3 spans 14 amino acids. In DNA, the CDR3 is TGTGCCAGCTTCACGACCGTGAACACCGGGGAGCTGTTTTTT. It yields the protein CASFTTVNTGELFF.

The chain uses TRBV5-4 and TRBJ2-3, with no clear D. V was shortened by 1 base and J by 0 bases, with 6 bases between the two germline ends. The germline V gene encodes CDR1 SGHNT and CDR2 YYREEE (reference sequence). CDR3 size: 14 residues. CDR3: CASSLKQSTDTQYF. CDR3 coding DNA: TGTGCCAGCAGCTTGAAGCAGAGCACAGATACGCAGTATTTT. The entire variable domain, with the rest obtained from reference TRBV5-4 and TRBJ2-3, is as follows: ETGVTQSPTHLIKTRGQQVTLRCSSQSGHNTVSWYQQALGQGPQFIFQYYREEENGRGNFPPRFSGLQFPNYSSELNVNALELDDSALYLCASSLKQSTDTQYFGPGTRLTVL.

This chain links TRBV30 with TRBJ2-7, with D unresolved. V was pared by 0 bases and J by 1 base, with 13 bases between. Germline CDR1 reads GTSNPN; CDR2 reads SVGIG (reference sequence). The CDR3 covers 15 residues. The chain's CDR3 is CAWSVPSGWSYEQYF. CDR3 bases: TGTGCCTGGAGTGTACCGTCAGGTTGGTCCTACGAGCAGTACTTC.

This clone was counted between two and nine times. This sequence joins TRBV5-1 and TRBJ1-4, with 9 bases aligning to TRBD1. The CDR3 runs to 13 residues. In germline, CDR1 is SGHRS, CDR2 YFSETQ. V lost 4 bases to trimming and J lost 5 bases; unmatched junction nucleotides: 0. The CDR3 DNA follows: TGCGCCAGCAGCGGGACAGGGAATGAAAAACTGTTTTTT. Protein product: CASSGTGNEKLFF.

This chain joins TRBV7-2 and TRBJ2-3; D may be TRBD1 (6 bases). Germline V gene sequence: CDR1 SGHTA, CDR2 FQGNSA. CDR3 length equals 14 residues. V was pared by 4 bases and J by 5 bases, with 13 bases between. The CDR3 protein is CASSSNSGVDTQYF. The CDR3 bases are TGTGCCAGCAGCTCAAACTCAGGGGTAGATACGCAGTATTTT.

CDR3 loop: CASSYTLPRGTGGWNIQYF. DNA of the CDR3: TGTGCCAGTAGTTATACACTACCCAGGGGTACAGGGGGATGGAACATTCAGTACTTC. The chain couples TRBV19 to TRBJ2-4, with 8 bases aligning to TRBD1. The CDR3 covers 19 residues. Unmatched junction bases numbered 22, after V lost 5 bases and J lost 7 bases. Germline lookup yields CDR1 LNHDA and CDR2 SQIVND (reference sequence).

The chain combines TRBV5-1 with TRBJ2-1; no firm D call. The ends were cut back, 2 bases at V and 10 bases at J, with 13 bases in the middle. Per germline, CDR1 SGHRS and CDR2 YFSETQ. This CDR3 region has 13 residues. The CDR3 is CASSFQKQSEQFF. The CDR3 DNA reads as TGCGCCAGCAGCTTTCAAAAACAGAGCGAGCAGTTCTTC. Combining the CDR3 with reference TRBV5-1 and TRBJ2-1 gives the whole variable domain KAGVTQTPRYLIKTRGQQVTLSCSPISGHRSVSWYQQTPGQGLQFLFEYFSETQRNKGNFPGRFSGRQFSNSRSEMNVSTLELGDSALYLCASSFQKQSEQFFGPGTRLTVL.

The gene calls are TRBV11-1 and TRBJ1-1; D is ambiguous. Trimming took off 6 bases at V and 0 bases at J, with 11 bases between the two ends. CDR3 length equals 14 residues. Germline CDR1 SGHAT, CDR2 FQDESV (reference sequence). CDR3 coding DNA: TGTGCCAGCAGTTTCTCTTCTATGAACACTGAAGCTTTCTTT. Protein sequence: CASSFSSMNTEAFF.

There are a few counts of this clone. The chain links TRBV9 to TRBJ2-7, with D perhaps TRBD1 (5 bases). V was cut by 0 bases and J by 2 bases, with 12 bases left in between. The germline CDR1 and CDR2 sequences are SGDLS and YYNGEE. This CDR3 is built from 15 residues. The chain's CDR3 is CASSVGTGLTYEQYF. For the CDR3, the DNA is TGTGCCAGCAGCGTAGGCACAGGTCTTACCTACGAGCAGTACTTC.

The V gene is TRBV11-3, the J gene TRBJ2-3, with D uncertain. The CDR3 runs 12 residues. CDR1 is SGHNT, CDR2 YENEEA, per germline. V lost 4 bases and J 6 bases, leaving 8 bases between the germline ends. This chain's CDR3 is CASSSFGDTQYF. CDR3 DNA: TGTGCCAGCAGCTCTTTTGGGGATACGCAGTATTTT.

The chain employs TRBV14 and TRBJ1-2; D not resolved. From germline, CDR1 is SGHDN and CDR2 FVKESK. The CDR3 is 14 amino acids. Trimming took 0 bases from V and 3 from J, leaving 8 bases between them. CDR3: CASSQDLSDYGYTF. The CDR3 nucleotides read TGTGCCAGCAGCCAAGACTTAAGCGACTATGGCTACACCTTC. The whole variable domain, remainder taken from reference TRBV14 and TRBJ1-2, is EAGVTQFPSHSVIEKGQTVTLRCDPISGHDNLYWYRRVMGKEIKFLLHFVKESKQDESGMPNNRFLAERTGGTYSTLKVQPAELEDSGVYFCASSQDLSDYGYTFGSGTRLTVV.

This chain uses TRBV7-8 with TRBJ2-5; 7 positions match TRBD1. V shed 2 bases, J shed 2 bases, and the junction held 5 bases outside the gene matches. The CDR3 loop spans 15 amino acids. The germline V gene encodes CDR1 SGHVS and CDR2 FQNEAQ. The CDR3 sequence: CASSLIPGQQETQYF. The DNA of the CDR3 is TGTGCCAGCAGCTTAATCCCGGGACAGCAAGAGACCCAGTACTTC.

The V call is TRBV7-3, the J call TRBJ2-5; TRBD1 aligns across 10 bases. Germline assignment: CDR1 SGHTA and CDR2 FQGTGA. The V segment lost 5 bases and the J segment 4 bases; nucleotides outside the gene matches: 13. The CDR3 consists of 17 residues. This chain's CDR3 is CASSPRTGGQSAETQYF. DNA for the CDR3: TGTGCCAGCAGCCCACGGACAGGGGGACAGTCCGCAGAGACCCAGTACTTC.

The rearrangement uses TRBV13 and TRBJ2-7; 13 bases align to TRBD2. There are 17 residues in the CDR3. V trimming: 4 bases; J trimming: 1 base; junction bases outside the gene matches: 7. Germline V gene lookup returns CDR1 PRHDT and CDR2 FYEKMQ (reference sequence). The CDR3: CASSYRGLAGVSYEQYF. The CDR3 coding sequence is TGTGCCAGCAGCTATCGCGGACTAGCGGGGGTTTCCTACGAGCAGTACTTC. Full variable domain (rest looked up from reference TRBV13 and TRBJ2-7): AAGVIQSPRHLIKEKRETATLKCYPIPRHDTVYWYQQGPGQDPQFLISFYEKMQSDKGSIPDRFSAQQFSDYHSELNMSSLELGDSALYFCASSYRGLAGVSYEQYFGPGTRLTVT.

The rearrangement links TRBV19 to TRBJ1-3; TRBD1 might be the D (5 bases). Germline V gives CDR1 LNHDA, CDR2 SQIVND (reference sequence). V was shortened by 5 bases and J by 2 bases, with 13 bases between the two germline ends. This CDR3 has 15 residues. The CDR3 DNA reads TGTGCCAGTAGTGAGCCAGGGAAGACTGGAAACACCATATATTTT. As protein: CASSEPGKTGNTIYF.

The chain couples TRBV11-2 to TRBJ2-1; 10 bases align to TRBD2. The trim removed 6 bases at V and 0 bases at J, leaving 11 bases unmatched. Germline V CDR1 and CDR2: SGHAT, FQNNGV. CDR3 length: 18 residues. CDR3 amino acids: CASSALASGGGSYNEQFF. CDR3 nucleotides: TGTGCCAGCAGTGCCCTGGCTAGCGGGGGTGGCTCCTACAATGAGCAGTTCTTC. Full variable domain (missing parts from reference TRBV11-2 and TRBJ2-1): EAGVAQSPRYKIIEKRQSVAFWCNPISGHATLYWYQQILGQGPKLLIQFQNNGVVDDSQLPKDRFSAERLKGVDSTLKIQPAKLEDSAVYLCASSALASGGGSYNEQFFGPGTRLTVL.

The chain has TRBV6-5 and TRBJ1-1; D perhaps matches TRBD1 (6 bases). The V and J ends lost 2 bases and 2 bases respectively, with 9 bases between them. Germline V gene sequence: CDR1 MNHEY, CDR2 SVGAGI. CDR3 length: 14 amino acids. The CDR3 DNA reads as TGTGCCAGCAGTTACAGCAGGGGCAACACTGAAGCTTTCTTT. This sequence encodes CASSYSRGNTEAFF.

This clone was picked up a small number of times. V and J are TRBV21-1 and TRBJ1-2. TRBV21-1 is deemed a pseudogene. The CDR3 consists of 13 residues. The CDR3 here is CARFRGLADGYTF. CDR3 nucleotide sequence: TGTGCCCGCTTTCGCGGGCTGGCCGATGGCTACACCTTC.

V and J are TRBV5-4 and TRBJ1-3; D unclear. Germline V lookup: CDR1 SGHNT, CDR2 YYREEE (reference sequence). Trimming took 4 bases from V and 0 from J, leaving 11 bases between them. The CDR3 has 15 residues. DNA of the CDR3: TGTGCCAGCAGCACTTACCAGAGCTCTGGAAACACCATATATTTT. Its translation is CASSTYQSSGNTIYF. Full variable domain (remainder filled in from reference TRBV5-4 and TRBJ1-3): ETGVTQSPTHLIKTRGQQVTLRCSSQSGHNTVSWYQQALGQGPQFIFQYYREEENGRGNFPPRFSGLQFPNYSSELNVNALELDDSALYLCASSTYQSSGNTIYFGEGSWLTVV.

The rearrangement uses TRBV5-1 and TRBJ1-6; no definite D call. Germline V lookup: CDR1 SGHRS, CDR2 YFSETQ. V was pared by 0 bases and J by 10 bases, with 11 bases between. This CDR3 region has 14 residues. CDR3 in amino acids: CASSLDSGQSPLHF. CDR3 coding DNA: TGCGCCAGCAGCTTGGACTCCGGTCAATCACCCCTCCACTTT.

The rearrangement links TRBV29-1 to TRBJ1-1; no clear D gene. CDR1 SQVTM and CDR2 ANQGSEA come from the germline V gene. The CDR3 spans 11 residues. Trimming left V 6 bases short and J 5 bases short, with 10 bases between. CDR3 sequence reads: CSVMLGTEAFF. CDR3 nucleotides: TGCAGCGTCATGCTGGGGACTGAAGCTTTCTTT.

The chain combines TRBV9 with TRBJ2-3; 9 bases map to TRBD2. The CDR3 loop spans 15 amino acids. Trimming removed 3 bases from V and 5 bases from J; junction bases left unmatched: 7. Germline CDR1 SGDLS, CDR2 YYNGEE. CDR3 bases: TGTGCCAGCAGCGAACAGGGACTAGCAGGAGATACGCAGTATTTT. Translating gives CASSEQGLAGDTQYF.

The CDR3 sequence: CASSESTGEANYGYTF. DNA for the CDR3: TGTGCCAGCAGTGAATCAACAGGGGAGGCTAACTATGGCTACACCTTC. The rearrangement links TRBV25-1 to TRBJ1-2; 7 bases agree with TRBD1. This CDR3 comprises 16 residues. The germline V gene encodes CDR1 MGHDK and CDR2 SYGVNS. Trimming removed 1 base from V and 0 bases from J; junction bases left unmatched: 5.

J is TRBJ2-1 and V is TRBV7-8, with 10 positions matching TRBD2. V trimming: 5 bases; J trimming: 15 bases; junction bases outside the gene matches: 7. The CDR3 is 12 amino acids. The germline CDR1 and CDR2 sequences are SGHVS and FQNEAQ. The CDR3 sequence is CASSSLAGVGFF. CDR3 in DNA: TGTGCCAGCAGCAGTCTAGCGGGGGTGGGGTTCTTC.

This chain joins TRBV5-5 and TRBJ2-3, with 9 bases fitting TRBD1. CDR1 SGHKS and CDR2 YYEKEE come from the germline V gene (reference sequence). The CDR3 runs to 17 residues. V shed 2 bases and J 4 bases; nucleotides not matched to a gene: 11. DNA for the CDR3: TGTGCCAGCAGCTTTAAGGACAGGGGATCCCCTGCAGATACGCAGTATTTT. Translating it yields CASSFKDRGSPADTQYF.

The J gene is TRBJ1-2, the V gene TRBV6-1; weak D call: TRBD1 (5 bases). Between the trimmed V and J ends, which lost 1 base and 3 bases, there was a span of 9 bases. The CDR3 is 14 residues long. Germline assignment: CDR1 MNHNS and CDR2 SASEGT. CDR3 protein: CASSEVRGHYGYTF. The CDR3 DNA sequence: TGTGCCAGCAGTGAAGTTCGGGGACACTATGGCTACACCTTC.

The CDR3 DNA reads as TGTGCCAGCAGTTTGGGCTCAGACCCGCCGAGTATCTATGGCTACACCTTC. This encodes CASSLGSDPPSIYGYTF. The chain couples TRBV28 to TRBJ1-2; D unclear. From germline, CDR1 is MDHEN and CDR2 SYDVKM. V lost 3 bases and J lost 4, with 21 bases in between. This CDR3 comprises 17 residues.

The V and J genes are TRBV6-4 and TRBJ2-1; D perhaps matches TRBD1 (5 bases). Germline-derived CDR1 and CDR2 are MRHNA and SNTAGT. This CDR3 has 13 amino acids. V was clipped by 6 bases and J by 5 bases, with 11 bases between them. CDR3 in amino acids: CASSETADNEQFF. The CDR3, as DNA: TGTGCCAGCAGCGAGACAGCAGACAATGAGCAGTTCTTC.

J is TRBJ1-3 and V is TRBV2; weak D call: TRBD1 (5 bases). With 1 base removed from V and 0 bases from J, the gap between germline ends came to 7 bases. CDR3 length equals 15 residues. From germline, CDR1 is SNHLY and CDR2 FYNNEI. The CDR3 DNA reads as TGTGCCAGCAGTGAAGAGGGGTTCTCTGGAAACACCATATATTTT. Amino acid sequence: CASSEEGFSGNTIYF.

In nucleotides, the CDR3 is TGTGCCAGCAGTTTTCTGGGGGGTAGCAATCAGCCCCAGCATTTT. It specifies CASSFLGGSNQPQHF. J is TRBJ1-5 and V is TRBV6-6; a possible D gene is TRBD1 (5 bases). The CDR3 loop spans 15 amino acids. With 4 bases removed from V and 0 bases from J, the gap between germline ends came to 10 bases. CDR1 MNHNY and CDR2 SVGAGI come from the germline V gene (reference sequence).